This T cell receptor (beta chain) is from a study of cytomegalovirus exposure and HLA in healthy donors. Overall study context: Tens of millions of unique TCRs, all from HLA-typed donors, were included in an early release of the data. Study outcomes and limitations: Most TCR beta V segments were productive about 87% or about 30% of the time in an earlier analysis. What TCR beta sequences reportedly achieved was accurate prediction of HLA-A and HLA-B alleles in most subjects. Researchers reported from a later analysis that most CMV-associated TCR beta chains appeared HLA-restricted.

In regard to this clone: As yet, its antigen is unknown.

CDR3 length: 15 residues. In the PCR, 60 Vbeta and 13 Jbeta primers were used. TCRdb's table, derived via immunoSEQ multiplex PCR, lists solely in-frame clones and lacks some. This repertoire includes 200,000 to 250,000 clones. This clonotype was obtained from a girl aged 2 to 10 in good health and CMV-seropositive. The material sequenced was PBMCs. This rearrangement joins TRBV21-1 to TRBJ1-2; the D call TRBD1 from the table was never checked on the DNA. TRBV21-1 has pseudogene status. As DNA, the CDR3 is TGTGCCAGGATCGGATACCTTAGGGGGATCTATGGCTACACCTTC. Protein product: CARIGYLRGIYGYTF.